This record covers a single T cell receptor beta chain. The antigen remains unidentified. This may be a read error: a much more frequent sequence differs by one nucleotide. Sequenced by immunoSEQ multiplex PCR; TCRdb stores in-frame clones only, minus some. The sample holds about 13,000 clones, roughly three fifths seen once. Germline V gene sequence: CDR1 KGHDR, CDR2 SFDVKD. The CDR3 loop spans 15 amino acids. The data were taken from a study of T cells in tumors after PD-1 blockade. Across the whole study: Some patients also took daily vismodegib 150 mg during anti-PD-1 treatment. Points from the study as a whole: Peripheral recruitment is suggested, as some novel exhausted tumor clones were in pre-treatment blood. In squamous cell carcinoma, approximately 50% of expanded exhausted clones were novel versus under 30% of other expanded CD8+ clones. Expanded exhausted CD8+ clones after therapy were mostly novel clonotypes.

The rearrangement joins TRBV24-1 to TRBJ2-3, with 7 nucleotides matching TRBD1. The receptor was isolated from a human donor with cutaneous squamous cell carcinoma. The sequenced sample was tumor tissue, obtained before anti-PD-1 treatment. The chain's CDR3 is CVTSDLSQGRHTQYF. The DNA of the CDR3 is TGTGTCACCAGTGATTTGTCACAGGGGCGACATACGCAGTATTTT.